These 11 T cell receptor beta chains came from one sample sequenced in a study of blood T cell repertoires in COVID-19. Here immunoSEQ multiplex PCR was the method, and the copy in TCRdb shows in-frame clones only, minus some. Of roughly 71,000 clones in the sample, over 75% are singletons; the top ten hold about 27%. The sequencing sample was made of peripheral blood. These receptors were obtained from a man aged 50 to 60 with acute or convalescent COVID-19.

CDR3 protein: CASSLWGDGSGLGNQPQHF. CDR3 DNA: TGTGCCAGCAGCCTGTGGGGGGATGGGAGTGGATTGGGCAATCAGCCCCAGCATTTT. The V call is TRBV7-2, the J call TRBJ1-5; maybe TRBD1 (5 bases). Germline lookup yields CDR1 SGHTA and CDR2 FQGNSA. V was shortened by 5 bases and J by 2 bases, with 25 bases between the two germline ends. The CDR3 sequence is 19 residues long.

The CDR3 DNA follows: TGCGCCAGCAGTGTCACAGGGGCTGTTCAGCCCCAGCATTTT. Translation gives CASSVTGAVQPQHF. The chain recombines TRBV10-1 with TRBJ1-5, with TRBD1 matching over 7 bases. CDR1 is WNHNN, CDR2 SYGVQD, per germline (reference sequence). The CDR3 runs to 14 residues. V gave up 4 bases and J gave up 6 bases; unmatched junction bases: 6.

V usage is TRBV3-1 (or the pseudogene TRBV3-2) and J usage is TRBJ2-5, with a weak D call TRBD2 (7 bases). The CDR3 loop spans 14 amino acids. Trimming pared 1 base from V and 5 bases from J, leaving 11 bases between. The germline V gene has CDR1 LGHDT and CDR2 YNNKEL (reference sequence). Here the CDR3 DNA reads TGTGCCAGCAGCCAAGTAGGGGGGGAGGAGACCCAGTACTTC. As protein: CASSQVGGEETQYF.

The genes are TRBV7-3 and TRBJ2-1; 10 nucleotides align to TRBD2. CDR1 is SGHTA, CDR2 FQGTGA, per germline. The CDR3 sequence is 13 residues long. J was trimmed by 10 bases and V by 0 bases; bases with no gene match: 0. Here the CDR3 DNA reads TGTGCCAGCAGCTTAACACTAGCGGGGGAGCAGTTCTTC. Translating gives CASSLTLAGEQFF.

The chain links TRBV6-2 or TRBV6-3 to TRBJ2-7; tentative D call: TRBD2 (6 bases). This CDR3 contains 17 residues. V was clipped by 0 bases and J by 2 bases, with 17 bases between them. Germline V gene data show CDR1 as MNHEY and CDR2 as SVGEGT. In nucleotides, the CDR3 is TGTGCCAGCAGTTACTCGCCTTGGGGCGGGAAACCCTACGAGCAGTACTTC. It codes for CASSYSPWGGKPYEQYF.

This clone showed up just once. V usage is TRBV19 and J usage is TRBJ2-6; 9 bases fit TRBD1. The J segment lost 1 base and the V segment lost 6 bases, leaving 7 bases of the junction unmatched. The V gene's germline CDR1 is LNHDA and CDR2 SQIVND (reference sequence). The CDR3 runs to 17 residues. As DNA, the CDR3 is TGTGCCAGTAGAAGGACAGGGGTGGTGTCTGGGGCCAACGTCCTGACTTTC. Its protein is CASRRTGVVSGANVLTF.

This sequence joins TRBV12-3 or TRBV12-4 and TRBJ2-3, with D possibly TRBD2 on 5 matching bases. V was shortened by 3 bases and J by 6 bases, with 10 bases between the two germline ends. The CDR3 spans 13 residues. This CDR3 reads CASSFPRGDTQYF. CDR3 nucleotide sequence: TGTGCCAGCAGTTTCCCCCGGGGTGATACGCAGTATTTT.

The V call is TRBV11-2, the J call TRBJ1-6; 9 nucleotides line up with TRBD1. Per germline, CDR1 SGHAT and CDR2 FQNNGV. Trimming at V came to 7 bases and at J to 7 bases, leaving 5 bases not matched to a gene. This CDR3 spans 14 amino acids. The DNA of the CDR3 is TGTGCCAGCACTCGGGACAGGGTGAATTCACCCCTCCACTTT. Protein sequence: CASTRDRVNSPLHF.

This chain uses TRBV4-1 with TRBJ1-4, with a tentative D call TRBD1 (6 bases). The germline V gene has CDR1 MGHRA and CDR2 YSYEKL. This CDR3 spans 17 amino acids. The ends were cut back, 4 bases at V and 5 bases at J, with 20 bases in the middle. Here the CDR3 DNA reads TGCGCCAGCAGCCCGAGGGGGACCGCAGTAGAGAATGAAAAACTGTTTTTT. Translated: CASSPRGTAVENEKLFF.

The chain links TRBV3-1 (or the pseudogene TRBV3-2) to TRBJ1-1; 11 bases match TRBD1. Germline V gives CDR1 LGHDT, CDR2 YNNKEL (reference sequence). J was trimmed by 3 bases and V by 5 bases; bases with no gene match: 2. The CDR3 is made up of 14 amino acids. CDR3: CASSGGQGDTEAFF. CDR3 bases: TGTGCCAGCAGCGGGGGACAGGGGGACACTGAAGCTTTCTTT.

The CDR3 bases are TGTGCCAGCAGTTACTCCCCCGACAGGGGGATAAGGAACTATTCACCCCTCCACTTT. It encodes CASSYSPDRGIRNYSPLHF. This rearrangement joins TRBV6-8 to TRBJ1-6; 9 bases are shared with TRBD1. V trimming: 0 bases; J trimming: 8 bases; junction bases outside the gene matches: 14. This CDR3 is built from 19 residues. Germline assignment: CDR1 MNHGY and CDR2 SAAAGT.